The rows below give T cell receptor beta chains drawn from one sample of a study of blood T cell repertoires in COVID-19. Using immunoSEQ multiplex PCR, the repertoire was profiled, and TCRdb retains in-frame clones only, with some absent. The data contain fewer than 500,000 clones, more than 65% of them singletons. The material sequenced was peripheral blood. The receptors were gathered from a human donor with acute or convalescent COVID-19. The donor label of this sample is uncertain. The CDR3 runs from the conserved cysteine through the conserved F or W. The order of the fields is D gene, J gene, clone size, V gene, CDR3 DNA, CDR3 protein. The D gene is left open where the match is weak. Clone size is stated in some rows and not others, as once, few, many or a class when expanded.

TRBD1 | TRBJ2-1 | NA | TRBV5-5 | TGTGCCAGCAGGGCCCAGGACAGGGGGCCCCGAGGGAATGAGCAGTTCTTC | CASRAQDRGPRGNEQFF
TRBD1 | TRBJ1-6 | few | TRBV3-1/TRBV3-2 | TGTGCCAGCAGCCAATCCGGGACAGGGAGTTCACCCCTCCACTTT | CASSQSGTGSSPLHF
NA | TRBJ2-5 | NA | TRBV6-5 | TGTGCCAGCAGTTACGGTACGCACCGAACCGGCGGGACCCAGTACTTC | CASSYGTHRTGGTQYF
NA | TRBJ1-2 | NA | TRBV5-1 | TGCGCCAGCAGCCGGGACACGGGGTTCAACTATGGCTACACCTTC | CASSRDTGFNYGYTF
NA | TRBJ2-1 | NA | TRBV6-2/TRBV6-3 | TGTGCCAGCAGTTTGGCTAGAGGGAAGTTCTTC | CASSLARGKFF
TRBD2 | TRBJ2-1 | many | TRBV30 | TGTGCCTGGAGTGGGACTAGCGGGGGTAATGAGCAGTTCTTC | CAWSGTSGGNEQFF
NA | TRBJ2-1 | NA | TRBV7-2 | TGTGCCAGCAGCTTAGCGCTAACGCCCAAGTCCGAGCAGTTCTTC | CASSLALTPKSEQFF
NA | TRBJ1-1 | NA | TRBV6-5 | TGTGCCAGCAGTTACTCGCTAAACACTGAAGCTTTCTTT | CASSYSLNTEAFF
TRBD1 | TRBJ1-2 | NA | TRBV5-5 | TGTGCCAGCAGCTCGGGACAGGGGCCCAACTATGGCTACACCTTC | CASSSGQGPNYGYTF
TRBD1 | TRBJ2-2 | NA | TRBV7-6 | TGTGCCAGCAGCTTAGGGGGACAGGGTCTCGGGGAGCTGTTTTTT | CASSLGGQGLGELFF
NA | TRBJ1-5 | NA | TRBV5-6 | TGTGCCAGCAGCTTCAGGGTTAGCAATCAGCCCCAGCATTTT | CASSFRVSNQPQHF